This T cell receptor (beta chain) was observed in a study of technical replicates of blood from a few donors. Generated by immunoSEQ multiplex PCR, the TCRdb table keeps only in-frame clones and is missing some. The sample includes tens of thousands of clones, around 94% of them seen just once. The V end lost 3 bases, the J end lost 4 bases, and 17 bases lay between the germline ends. The CDR3 has 15 residues. CDR1 SGDLS and CDR2 YYNGEE come from the germline V gene. This clonotype was sampled from a human donor in good health. The V gene is TRBV9, the J gene TRBJ2-7; D possibly corresponds to TRBD2 (7 bases). Material for sequencing was T cells isolated from PBMCs. The chain's CDR3 is CASSEGGGPKYEQYF. In DNA form, the CDR3 reads TGTGCCAGCAGCGAGGGGGGGGGACCAAAATACGAGCAGTACTTC.